The present TCR beta chain was sequenced within a study of blood T cells in healthy people across ages. Of note for this clonotype: Its antigen is currently unknown.

Germline V gene sequence: CDR1 MNHEY, CDR2 SVGAGI. The length of the CDR3 is 15 residues. V lost 5 bases and J 4 bases, leaving 17 bases between the germline ends. Primed by a sample-barcoded 5' primer and a J-beta primer mix, a second PCR proceeded for about 6 to 12 cycles. TCRdb reprocessed the 5' RACE reads with MiXCR, giving one entry per CDR3 protein. The sample records 1.5 million to 2 million distinct CDR3 sequences, 40% to 55% being singletons. Study results and limitations: The study could not conclusively compare naive and antigen-experienced cells, given its unsorted PBMCs.

This sequence was found in a woman in her thirties or forties in good health. V is TRBV6-5 and J is TRBJ1-1, with D uncertain. The material sequenced was blood. CDR3 region: CASSTVIGETTEAFF. In DNA form, the CDR3 reads TGTGCCAGCAGTACCGTGATCGGGGAGACCACTGAAGCTTTCTTT.